The 18 T cell receptor beta chains below come from one sample, sequenced in a study of blood T cell repertoires in COVID-19. Sequencing used immunoSEQ multiplex PCR; TCRdb keeps in-frame clones, though not all of them. The repertoire holds around 46,000 clones, with around 83% as singletons. Input material: peripheral blood. The origin of the receptors is a man aged 35 to 55 with active COVID-19.

The genes are TRBV7-9 and TRBJ2-1; D perhaps matches TRBD2 (6 bases). This CDR3 contains 16 residues. V lost 0 bases and J lost 5, with 14 bases in between. CDR1 SEHNR and CDR2 FQNEAQ come from the germline V gene (reference sequence). CDR3 DNA: TGTGCCAGCAGCTTAGCGCGGCTAGCGTCGAACAATGAGCAGTTCTTC. Protein: CASSLARLASNNEQFF.

The chain joins TRBV3-1 (or the pseudogene TRBV3-2) to TRBJ1-2, with a weak D call TRBD1 (6 bases). This CDR3 spans 15 amino acids. The V end lost 1 base, the J end lost 8 bases, and 17 bases lay between the germline ends. The V gene's germline CDR1 is LGHDT and CDR2 YNNKEL (reference sequence). DNA of the CDR3: TGTGCCAGCAGCCAAGGCCGGGACAACAGCGGAGGCTACACCTTC. Its protein is CASSQGRDNSGGYTF.

This clone was seen just once. The chain uses TRBV5-4 and TRBJ2-2, with 9 bases identical to TRBD2. Germline CDR1 SGHNT, CDR2 YYREEE (reference sequence). The J segment lost 4 bases and the V segment lost 1 base, leaving 2 bases of the junction unmatched. The CDR3 is 15 amino acids. The CDR3 sequence: CASSLSAGGTGELFF. DNA for the CDR3: TGTGCCAGCAGCTTGTCAGCGGGAGGCACCGGGGAGCTGTTTTTT. Full variable domain (missing parts from reference TRBV5-4 and TRBJ2-2): ETGVTQSPTHLIKTRGQQVTLRCSSQSGHNTVSWYQQALGQGPQFIFQYYREEENGRGNFPPRFSGLQFPNYSSELNVNALELDDSALYLCASSLSAGGTGELFFGEGSRLTVL.

V gene TRBV5-1 combines with J gene TRBJ1-1, with D uncertain. Germline-derived CDR1 and CDR2 are SGHRS and YFSETQ. Trimming removed 2 bases from V and 1 base from J, with 9 bases in between. The CDR3 loop spans 14 amino acids. The CDR3 sequence: CASSFGPRNTEAFF. The DNA for the CDR3 is TGCGCCAGCAGCTTTGGGCCGAGGAACACTGAAGCTTTCTTT.

This sequence joins TRBV2 and TRBJ1-2, with 8 nucleotides matching TRBD1. Trimming took 8 bases from V and 0 from J; bases not matched to a gene: 14. This CDR3 spans 17 amino acids. CDR1 is SNHLY, CDR2 FYNNEI, per germline. Here the CDR3 reads CASQIDRGTGANYGYTF. CDR3 in DNA: TGTGCCAGCCAGATTGACAGGGGAACGGGGGCTAACTATGGCTACACCTTC. Complete variable domain (other parts from reference TRBV2 and TRBJ1-2): EPEVTQTPSHQVTQMGQEVILRCVPISNHLYFYWYRQILGQKVEFLVSFYNNEISEKSEIFDDQFSVERPDGSNFTLKIRSTKLEDSAMYFCASQIDRGTGANYGYTFGSGTRLTVV.

The chain joins TRBV3-1 (or the pseudogene TRBV3-2) to TRBJ2-7, with 8 positions matching TRBD2. Germline values: CDR1 LGHDT, CDR2 YNNKEL (reference sequence). The CDR3 runs 15 residues. V was clipped by 1 base and J by 2 bases; unmatched bases: 4. CDR3 DNA sequence: TGTGCCAGCAGCCAAGGTTCCGGGAGGGCCTACGAGCAGTACTTC. Protein product: CASSQGSGRAYEQYF.

J is TRBJ2-1 and V is TRBV6-1; 10 bases fit TRBD2. Germline V gene lookup returns CDR1 MNHNS and CDR2 SASEGT. Losses at the gene ends were 3 bases for V and 6 bases for J; bases not matched to a gene: 5. This CDR3 contains 15 residues. In DNA form, the CDR3 reads TGTGCCAGCAGTGAGGTGGGACTAGCGTTCAATGAGCAGTTCTTC. As protein: CASSEVGLAFNEQFF.

This clone has a single count. The gene calls are TRBV5-1 and TRBJ2-7; no clear D gene. From germline, CDR1 is SGHRS and CDR2 YFSETQ. The V end was cut by 3 bases, the J end by 4 bases, with 2 bases between. CDR3 length: 10 amino acids. The CDR3 DNA follows: TGCGCCAGCAGCTCTTACGAGCAGTACTTC. This codes for CASSSYEQYF.

This clone was seen only once. The CDR3 loop reads CASSVTSLTLVNEQFF. For the CDR3, the DNA is TGTGCCAGCAGCGTTACTAGCCTCACTCTCGTCAATGAGCAGTTCTTC. The rearrangement links TRBV9 to TRBJ2-1; maybe TRBD2 (6 bases). This CDR3 region has 16 residues. Trimming stripped 2 bases from V and 6 bases from J, with 18 bases between. Germline V gene sequence: CDR1 SGDLS, CDR2 YYNGEE.

Only one count was recorded for this clone. The rearrangement uses TRBV28 and TRBJ1-2; TRBD1 aligns across 8 bases. V was pared by 3 bases and J by 4 bases, with 1 base of the junction left unmatched. The CDR3 spans 13 residues. Germline-derived CDR1 and CDR2 are MDHEN and SYDVKM. The CDR3 bases are TGTGCCAGCAGTTTGCAGGGGGCCTATGGCTACACCTTC. Translated: CASSLQGAYGYTF.

The chain links TRBV19 to TRBJ1-2; TRBD1 aligns across 10 bases. Per germline, CDR1 LNHDA and CDR2 SQIVND (reference sequence). The CDR3 sequence is 15 residues long. The V and J ends lost 3 bases and 2 bases, in that order; junction bases with no gene match: 3. The CDR3 protein is CASSIRTGGNYGYTF. DNA of the CDR3: TGTGCCAGTAGTATCCGGACAGGGGGGAACTATGGCTACACCTTC. Full variable domain (remainder filled in from reference TRBV19 and TRBJ1-2): DGGITQSPKYLFRKEGQNVTLSCEQNLNHDAMYWYRQDPGQGLRLIYYSQIVNDFQKGDIAEGYSVSREKKESFPLTVTSAQKNPTAFYLCASSIRTGGNYGYTFGSGTRLTVV.

This clone was counted only a few times. The V call is TRBV10-3, the J call TRBJ1-1; 8 bases map to TRBD1. The CDR3 spans 12 residues. J was trimmed by 4 bases and V by 11 bases; bases with no gene match: 6. From germline, CDR1 is ENHRY and CDR2 SYGVKD. CDR3 amino acids: CAVGQGLTEAFF. As DNA, the CDR3 is TGTGCCGTAGGACAGGGCCTCACTGAAGCTTTCTTT.

The chain employs TRBV27 and TRBJ2-7; the match to TRBD2 covers 7 bases. Germline lookup yields CDR1 MNHEY and CDR2 SMNVEV (reference sequence). The CDR3 contains 15 residues. V lost 7 bases, J lost 7 bases, and 16 bases stayed unmatched. CDR3 nucleotides: TGTGCCAGCACCCCCCCCCGGGAGGAATTAGGGGAGCAGTACTTC. As protein: CASTPPREELGEQYF.

This rearrangement joins TRBV10-3 to TRBJ1-5, with 7 bases that match TRBD1. Germline V gene sequence: CDR1 ENHRY, CDR2 SYGVKD. Trimming at V came to 3 bases and at J to 5 bases, leaving 4 bases not matched to a gene. The CDR3 totals 14 residues. In nucleotides, the CDR3 is TGTGCCATCAGTGAACCGGGACAGCATCAGCCCCAGCATTTT. Protein product: CAISEPGQHQPQHF.

The chain is built from TRBV5-1 and TRBJ2-7, with TRBD2 identical over 14 bases. Unmatched junction bases numbered 9, after V lost 4 bases and J lost 12 bases. The germline V gene has CDR1 SGHRS and CDR2 YFSETQ. CDR3 size: 14 residues. This chain's CDR3 is CASSLRLAGGVSYF. The CDR3 DNA sequence: TGCGCCAGCAGCCTACGACTAGCGGGAGGGGTATCGTACTTC.

This chain links TRBV30 with TRBJ2-7; 7 nucleotides line up with TRBD2. Losses at the gene ends were 1 base for V and 6 bases for J; bases not matched to a gene: 9. Germline V gene sequence: CDR1 GTSNPN, CDR2 SVGIG (reference sequence). This CDR3 is 14 amino acids long. The CDR3 DNA reads TGTGCCTGGAGTGAAGGTTGGGGGGGGTCCGAGCAGTACTTC. It translates to CAWSEGWGGSEQYF.

The V gene is TRBV9, the J gene TRBJ2-3, with a possible D match to TRBD2 (6 bases). Germline lookup yields CDR1 SGDLS and CDR2 YYNGEE. V was shortened by 4 bases and J by 3 bases, with 15 bases between the two germline ends. The CDR3 spans 15 residues. CDR3 residues: CASSPTGVKTDTQYF. The CDR3 coding sequence is TGTGCCAGCAGCCCGACGGGGGTAAAAACAGATACGCAGTATTTT.

The chain is built from TRBV27 and TRBJ2-1, with D uncertain. Looked up from germline, CDR1 is MNHEY and CDR2 is SMNVEV (reference sequence). Trimming removed 2 bases from V and 0 bases from J, with 11 bases in between. CDR3 length: 16 residues. Here the CDR3 DNA reads TGTGCCAGCAGTTTAGATTATCCTAGCTCCTACAATGAGCAGTTCTTC. Protein product: CASSLDYPSSYNEQFF.